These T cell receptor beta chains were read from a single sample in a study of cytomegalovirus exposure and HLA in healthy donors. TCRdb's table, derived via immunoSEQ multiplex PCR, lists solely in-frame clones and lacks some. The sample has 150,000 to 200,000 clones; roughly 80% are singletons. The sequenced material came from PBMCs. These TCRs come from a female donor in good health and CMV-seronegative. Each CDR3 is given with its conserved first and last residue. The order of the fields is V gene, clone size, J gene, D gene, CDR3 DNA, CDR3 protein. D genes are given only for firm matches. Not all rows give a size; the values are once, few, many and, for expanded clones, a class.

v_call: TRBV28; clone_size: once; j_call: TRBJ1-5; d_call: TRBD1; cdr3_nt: TGTGCCAGCAGCCGCCATGGACAGGAGCATTTT; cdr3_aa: CASSRHGQEHF
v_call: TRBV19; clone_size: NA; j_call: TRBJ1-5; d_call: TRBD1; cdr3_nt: TGTGCCAGTAGTATCAGGGACAGAAATCAGCCCCAGCATTTT; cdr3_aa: CASSIRDRNQPQHF
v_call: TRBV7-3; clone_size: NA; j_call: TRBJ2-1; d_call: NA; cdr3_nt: TGTGCCAGCAGCTCCGGACTAAGACGGGATGAGCAGTTCTTC; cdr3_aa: CASSSGLRRDEQFF
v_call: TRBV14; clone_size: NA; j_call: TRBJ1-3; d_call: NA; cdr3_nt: TGTGCCAGCAGCCAAGGGGGGGGGCCCTCTGGAAACACCATATATTTT; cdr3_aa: CASSQGGGPSGNTIYF
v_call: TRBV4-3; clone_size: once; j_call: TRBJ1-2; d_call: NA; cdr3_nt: TGCGCCAGCAGCCTCAGCGGCAGAGAGAACTATGGCTACACCTTC; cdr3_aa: CASSLSGRENYGYTF
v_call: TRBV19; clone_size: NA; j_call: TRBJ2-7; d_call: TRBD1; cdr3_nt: TGTGCCAGTAGTCCGGATGACAGGGACAGACATTACGAGCAGTACTTC; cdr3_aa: CASSPDDRDRHYEQYF
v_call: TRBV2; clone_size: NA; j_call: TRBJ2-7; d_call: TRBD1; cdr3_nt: TGTGCCAGCAGGGACAGGGGCCTGTCCTACGAGCAGTACTTC; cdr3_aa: CASRDRGLSYEQYF
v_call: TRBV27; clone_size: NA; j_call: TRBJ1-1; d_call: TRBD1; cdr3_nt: TGTGCCAGCAGTTCTCGGACAGGGGGGAGGCACACTGAAGCTTTCTTT; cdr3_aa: CASSSRTGGRHTEAFF
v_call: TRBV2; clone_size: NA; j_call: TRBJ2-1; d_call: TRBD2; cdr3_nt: TGTGCCAGCCAATTGCGGGAGACGGATGAGCAGTTCTTC; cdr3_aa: CASQLRETDEQFF
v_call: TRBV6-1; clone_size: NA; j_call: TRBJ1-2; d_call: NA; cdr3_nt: TGTGCCAGCACCGCGACGGGAGCTAACTATGGCTACACCTTC; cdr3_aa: CASTATGANYGYTF
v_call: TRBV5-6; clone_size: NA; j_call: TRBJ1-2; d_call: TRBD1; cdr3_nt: TGTGCCAGCAGCCGACAGGGGATCTTGAATGGCTACACCTTC; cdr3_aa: CASSRQGILNGYTF
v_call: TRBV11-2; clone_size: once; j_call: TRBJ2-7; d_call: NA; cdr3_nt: TGTGCCAGCAGCTTAGAAAGGACTAACCTCTACGAGCAGTACTTC; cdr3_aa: CASSLERTNLYEQYF
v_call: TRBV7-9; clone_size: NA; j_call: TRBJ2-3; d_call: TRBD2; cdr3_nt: TGTGCCAGCAGCCCCGGGGCTAGCGGGATGAGAGATTTTCCGTATTTT; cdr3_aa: CASSPGASGMRDFPYF
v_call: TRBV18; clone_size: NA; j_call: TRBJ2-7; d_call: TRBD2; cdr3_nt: TGTGCCAGCTCACCAGCTAGCGGAAGCTCCTACGAGCAGTACTTC; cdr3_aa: CASSPASGSSYEQYF
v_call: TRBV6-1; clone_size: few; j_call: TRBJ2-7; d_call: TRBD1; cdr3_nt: TGTGCCAGCAGTGAAAATACAGGGGAGTACGTGAAGCAGTACTTC; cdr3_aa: CASSENTGEYVKQYF
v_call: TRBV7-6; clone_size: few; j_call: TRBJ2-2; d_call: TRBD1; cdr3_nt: TGTGCCAGCAGCCAGGGAGACAGGGGGGACACCGGGGAGCTGTTTTTT; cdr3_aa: CASSQGDRGDTGELFF
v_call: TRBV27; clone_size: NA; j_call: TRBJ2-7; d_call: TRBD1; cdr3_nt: TGTGCCAGCAGTTTAACCCGAACAGGGGGCAACGAGCAGTACTTC; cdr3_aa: CASSLTRTGGNEQYF
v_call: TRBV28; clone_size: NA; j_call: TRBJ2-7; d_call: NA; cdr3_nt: TGTGCCAGCAGGTCACGGGTAAAAGCCTACGAGCGGTACTTC; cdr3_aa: CASRSRVKAYERYF
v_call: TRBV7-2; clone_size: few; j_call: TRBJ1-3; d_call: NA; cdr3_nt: TGTGCCAGCAGCTTAAGGGGTGGGCAGGGTTCTGGAAACACCATATATTTT; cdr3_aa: CASSLRGGQGSGNTIYF
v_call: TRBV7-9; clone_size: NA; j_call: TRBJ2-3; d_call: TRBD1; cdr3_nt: TGTGCCAGCAGCTCCGGGACAGGGGTTTTTGGTAGCACAGATACGCAGTATTTT; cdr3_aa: CASSSGTGVFGSTDTQYF
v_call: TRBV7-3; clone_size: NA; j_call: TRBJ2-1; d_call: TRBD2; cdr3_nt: TGTGCCAGCAGCGACTGGACTAGCGGGCAGCAGTTCTTC; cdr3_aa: CASSDWTSGQQFF
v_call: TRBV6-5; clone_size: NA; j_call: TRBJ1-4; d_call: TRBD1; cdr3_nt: TGTGCCAGCAGCCGCACCAGGGGGTTAGGGGAAAAACTGTTTTTT; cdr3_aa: CASSRTRGLGEKLFF
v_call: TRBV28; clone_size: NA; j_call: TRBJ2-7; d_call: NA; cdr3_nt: TGTGCCAGCAGTTTAGGAACAGGCCTCTACGAGCAGTACTTC; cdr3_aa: CASSLGTGLYEQYF
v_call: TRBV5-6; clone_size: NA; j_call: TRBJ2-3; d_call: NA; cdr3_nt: TGTGCCAGCAGCCGACTTTTATCTAGCACAGATACGCAGTATTTT; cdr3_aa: CASSRLLSSTDTQYF
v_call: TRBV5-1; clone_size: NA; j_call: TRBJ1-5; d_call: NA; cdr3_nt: TGCGCCAGCAGCTTGTTGGGGGGTAAACAGCCCCAGCATTTT; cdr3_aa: CASSLLGGKQPQHF
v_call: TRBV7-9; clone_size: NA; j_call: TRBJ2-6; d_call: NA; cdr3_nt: TGTGCCAGCAGCTCCCAGGGGCTTGGGGCCAACGTCCTGACTTTC; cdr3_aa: CASSSQGLGANVLTF
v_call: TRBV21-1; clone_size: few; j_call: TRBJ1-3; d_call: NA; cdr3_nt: TGTGCCAGCAGCACCCTAGGGGAAGGGGGCAAGTACGGAAACACCATATATTTT; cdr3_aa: CASSTLGEGGKYGNTIYF
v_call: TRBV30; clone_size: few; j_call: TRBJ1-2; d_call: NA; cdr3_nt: TGTGCCTGGAGTATAGGGGTCTCGACAGGAGGCTACACCTTC; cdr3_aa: CAWSIGVSTGGYTF
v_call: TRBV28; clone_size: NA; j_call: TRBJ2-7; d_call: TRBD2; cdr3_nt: TGTGCCAGCACCACGGGAGGAGTGAATATCTACGAGCAGTACTTC; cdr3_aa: CASTTGGVNIYEQYF
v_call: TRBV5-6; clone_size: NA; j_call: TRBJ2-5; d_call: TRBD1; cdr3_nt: TGTGCCAGCAGCCCACAGGGGGCTAGGAAGACCCAGTACTTC; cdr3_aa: CASSPQGARKTQYF
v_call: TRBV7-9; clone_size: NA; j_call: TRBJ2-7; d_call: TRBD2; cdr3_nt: TGTGCCATCGGAAGCGGGGGCAGTGGCTACGAGCAGTACTTC; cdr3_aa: CAIGSGGSGYEQYF
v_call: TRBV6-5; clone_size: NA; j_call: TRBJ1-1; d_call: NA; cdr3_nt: TGTGCCAGCAGTAGTGGTTACATGAACACTGAAGCTTTCTTT; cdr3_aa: CASSSGYMNTEAFF
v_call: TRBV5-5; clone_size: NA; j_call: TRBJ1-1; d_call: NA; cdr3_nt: TGTGCCAGCAGCTTACTAGGGAGGGGTACTGAAGCTTTCTTT; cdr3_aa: CASSLLGRGTEAFF
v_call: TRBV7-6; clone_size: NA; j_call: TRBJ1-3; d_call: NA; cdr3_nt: TGTGCCAGCAGCACCGACTGGAGCTCTGGAAACACCATATATTTT; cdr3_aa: CASSTDWSSGNTIYF
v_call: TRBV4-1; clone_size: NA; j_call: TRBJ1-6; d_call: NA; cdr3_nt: TGCGCCAGCAGCCAAGCGACAGGAAGGGATTCACCCCTCCACTTT; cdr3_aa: CASSQATGRDSPLHF
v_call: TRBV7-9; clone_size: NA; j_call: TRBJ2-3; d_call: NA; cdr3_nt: TGTGCCAGCAGCACCCGACTAGTAACGCAGTATTTT; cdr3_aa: CASSTRLVTQYF
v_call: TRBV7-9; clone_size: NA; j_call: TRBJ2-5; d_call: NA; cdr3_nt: TGTGCCAGCAGCTTAGCCTCAGAGACCCAGTACTTC; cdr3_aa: CASSLASETQYF
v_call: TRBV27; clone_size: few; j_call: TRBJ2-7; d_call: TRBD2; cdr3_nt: TGTGCCAGCAGTTCCTATTCGGGACTAGTGTACGAGCAGTACTTC; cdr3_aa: CASSSYSGLVYEQYF
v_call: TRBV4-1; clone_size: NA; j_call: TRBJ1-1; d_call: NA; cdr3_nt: TGCGCCAGCAGCCAAGTTTGGGGGGGCAGGAACACTGAAGCTTTCTTT; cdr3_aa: CASSQVWGGRNTEAFF